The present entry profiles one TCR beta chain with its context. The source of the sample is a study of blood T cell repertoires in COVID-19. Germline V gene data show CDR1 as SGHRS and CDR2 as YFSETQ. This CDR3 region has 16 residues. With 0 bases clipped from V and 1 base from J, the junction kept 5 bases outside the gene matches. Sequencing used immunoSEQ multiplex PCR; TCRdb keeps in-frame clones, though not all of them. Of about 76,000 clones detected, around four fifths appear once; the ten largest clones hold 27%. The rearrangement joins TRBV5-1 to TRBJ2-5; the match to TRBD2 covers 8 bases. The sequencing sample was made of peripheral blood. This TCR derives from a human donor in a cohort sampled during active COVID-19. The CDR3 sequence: CASSLGPAGAQETQYF. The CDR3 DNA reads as TGCGCCAGCAGCTTGGGGCCAGCGGGGGCCCAAGAGACCCAGTACTTC.